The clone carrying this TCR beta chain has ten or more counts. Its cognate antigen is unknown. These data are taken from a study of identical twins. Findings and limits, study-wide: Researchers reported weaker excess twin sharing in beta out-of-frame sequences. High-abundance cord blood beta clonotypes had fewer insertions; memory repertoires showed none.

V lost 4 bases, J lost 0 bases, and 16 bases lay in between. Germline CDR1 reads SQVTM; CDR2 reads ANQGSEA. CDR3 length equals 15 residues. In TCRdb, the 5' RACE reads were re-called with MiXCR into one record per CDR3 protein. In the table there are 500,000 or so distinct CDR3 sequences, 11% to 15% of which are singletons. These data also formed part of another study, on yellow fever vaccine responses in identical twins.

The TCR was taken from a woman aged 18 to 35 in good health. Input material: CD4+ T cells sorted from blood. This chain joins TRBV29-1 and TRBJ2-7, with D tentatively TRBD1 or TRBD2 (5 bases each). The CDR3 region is CSVAGRDGPSYEQYF. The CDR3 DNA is TGCAGCGTTGCGGGACGGGATGGGCCCTCCTACGAGCAGTACTTC.